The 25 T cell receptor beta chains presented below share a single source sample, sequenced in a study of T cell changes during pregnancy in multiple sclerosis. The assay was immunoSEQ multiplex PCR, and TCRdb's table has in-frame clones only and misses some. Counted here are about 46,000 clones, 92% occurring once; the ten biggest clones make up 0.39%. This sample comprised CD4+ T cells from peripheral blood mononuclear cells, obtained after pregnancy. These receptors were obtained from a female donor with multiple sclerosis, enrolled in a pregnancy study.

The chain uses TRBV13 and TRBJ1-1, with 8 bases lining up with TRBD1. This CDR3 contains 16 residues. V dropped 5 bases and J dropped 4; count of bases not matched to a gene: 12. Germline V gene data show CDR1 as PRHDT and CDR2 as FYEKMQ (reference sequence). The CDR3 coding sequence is TGTGCCAGCAGCCATAGGACAGGGAGGGTCAGCACTGAAGCTTTCTTT. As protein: CASSHRTGRVSTEAFF.

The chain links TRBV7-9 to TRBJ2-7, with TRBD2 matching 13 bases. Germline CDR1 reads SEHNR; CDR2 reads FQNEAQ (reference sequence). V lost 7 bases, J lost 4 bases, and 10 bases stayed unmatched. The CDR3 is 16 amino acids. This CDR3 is CASNFAGTSGTYEQYF. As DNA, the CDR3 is TGTGCCAGCAACTTCGCCGGGACTAGCGGGACTTACGAGCAGTACTTC.

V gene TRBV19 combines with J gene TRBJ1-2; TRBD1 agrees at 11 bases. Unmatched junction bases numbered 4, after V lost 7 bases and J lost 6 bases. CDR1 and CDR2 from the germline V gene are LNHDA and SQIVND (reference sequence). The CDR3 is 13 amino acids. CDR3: CASKPGQGDGYTF. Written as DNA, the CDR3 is TGTGCCAGTAAGCCGGGACAGGGGGATGGCTACACCTTC.

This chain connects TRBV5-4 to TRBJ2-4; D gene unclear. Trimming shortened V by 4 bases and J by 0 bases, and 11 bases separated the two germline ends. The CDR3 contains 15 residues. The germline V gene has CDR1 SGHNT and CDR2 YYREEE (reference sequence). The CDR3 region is CASSGDNVAKNIQYF. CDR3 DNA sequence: TGTGCCAGCAGCGGCGACAATGTAGCCAAAAACATTCAGTACTTC.

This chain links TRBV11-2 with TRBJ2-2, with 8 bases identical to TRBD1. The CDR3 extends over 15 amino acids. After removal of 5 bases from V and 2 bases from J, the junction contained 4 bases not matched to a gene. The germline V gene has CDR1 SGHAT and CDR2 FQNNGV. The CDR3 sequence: CASSPQGGNTGELFF. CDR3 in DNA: TGTGCCAGCAGCCCACAGGGGGGTAACACCGGGGAGCTGTTTTTT.

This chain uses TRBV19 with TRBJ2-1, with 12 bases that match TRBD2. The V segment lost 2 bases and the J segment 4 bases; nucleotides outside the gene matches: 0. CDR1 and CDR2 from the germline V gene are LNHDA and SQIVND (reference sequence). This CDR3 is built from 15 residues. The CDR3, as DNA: TGTGCCAGTAGTATAACTAGCGGGAGGTACAATGAGCAGTTCTTC. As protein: CASSITSGRYNEQFF. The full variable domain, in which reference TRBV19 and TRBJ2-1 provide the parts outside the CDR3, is DGGITQSPKYLFRKEGQNVTLSCEQNLNHDAMYWYRQDPGQGLRLIYYSQIVNDFQKGDIAEGYSVSREKKESFPLTVTSAQKNPTAFYLCASSITSGRYNEQFFGPGTRLTVL.

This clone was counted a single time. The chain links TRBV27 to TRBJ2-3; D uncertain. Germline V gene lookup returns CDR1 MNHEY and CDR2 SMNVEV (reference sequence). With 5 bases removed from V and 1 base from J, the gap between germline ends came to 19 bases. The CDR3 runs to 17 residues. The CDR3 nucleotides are TGTGCCAGCAGTCCCCCCCCCTCTAGGCGCGGCACAGATACGCAGTATTTT. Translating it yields CASSPPPSRRGTDTQYF.

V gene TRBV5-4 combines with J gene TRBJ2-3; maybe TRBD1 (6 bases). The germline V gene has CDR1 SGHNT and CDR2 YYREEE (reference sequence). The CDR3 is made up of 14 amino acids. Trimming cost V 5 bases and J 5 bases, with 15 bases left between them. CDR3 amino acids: CASRQGARRDTQYF. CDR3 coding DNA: TGTGCCAGCAGACAGGGTGCTCGGAGAGATACGCAGTATTTT.

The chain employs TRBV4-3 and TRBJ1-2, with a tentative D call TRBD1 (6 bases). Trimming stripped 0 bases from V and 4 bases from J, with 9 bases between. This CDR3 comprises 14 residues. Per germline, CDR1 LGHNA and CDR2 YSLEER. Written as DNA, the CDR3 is TGCGCCAGCAGCCAAGACAGGGGCGGCTATGGCTACACCTTC. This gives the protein CASSQDRGGYGYTF.

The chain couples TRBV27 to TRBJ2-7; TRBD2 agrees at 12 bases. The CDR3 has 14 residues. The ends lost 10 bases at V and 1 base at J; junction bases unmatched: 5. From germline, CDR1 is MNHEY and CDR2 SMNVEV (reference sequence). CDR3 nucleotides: TGTGCCACACGAGGACTAGCGGGATCCTACGAGCAGTACTTC. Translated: CATRGLAGSYEQYF.

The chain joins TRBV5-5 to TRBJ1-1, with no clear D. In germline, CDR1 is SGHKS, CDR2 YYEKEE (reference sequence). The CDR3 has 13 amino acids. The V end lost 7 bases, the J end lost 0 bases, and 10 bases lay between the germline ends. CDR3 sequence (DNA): TGTGCCAGCCAGTCGGGGATGAACACTGAAGCTTTCTTT. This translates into CASQSGMNTEAFF.

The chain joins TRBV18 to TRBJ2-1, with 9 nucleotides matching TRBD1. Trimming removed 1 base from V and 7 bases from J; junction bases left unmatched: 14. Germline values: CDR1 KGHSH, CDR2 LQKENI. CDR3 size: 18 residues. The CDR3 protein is CASSPHMLDRGRGNEQFF. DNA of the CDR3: TGTGCCAGCTCACCACATATGCTGGACAGGGGCAGAGGGAATGAGCAGTTCTTC.

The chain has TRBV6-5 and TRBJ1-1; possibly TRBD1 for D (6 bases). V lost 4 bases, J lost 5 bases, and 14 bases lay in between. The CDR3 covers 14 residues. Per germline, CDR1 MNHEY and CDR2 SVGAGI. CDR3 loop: CASSSTGKRTEAFF. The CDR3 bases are TGTGCCAGCAGTTCTACAGGGAAGAGGACTGAAGCTTTCTTT.

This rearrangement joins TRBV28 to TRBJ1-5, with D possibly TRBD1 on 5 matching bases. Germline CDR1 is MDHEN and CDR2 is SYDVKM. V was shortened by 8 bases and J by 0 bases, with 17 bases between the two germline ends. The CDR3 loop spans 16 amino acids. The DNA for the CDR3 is TGTGCCAGCGGCTTAACGCGGGGCTATAGCAATCAGCCCCAGCATTTT. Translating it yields CASGLTRGYSNQPQHF.

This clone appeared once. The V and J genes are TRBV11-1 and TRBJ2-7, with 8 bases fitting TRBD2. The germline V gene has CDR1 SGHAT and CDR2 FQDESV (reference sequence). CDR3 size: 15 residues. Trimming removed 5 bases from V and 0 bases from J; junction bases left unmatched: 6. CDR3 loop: CASSPHSGNSYEQYF. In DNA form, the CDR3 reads TGTGCCAGCAGCCCCCATAGCGGGAACTCCTACGAGCAGTACTTC. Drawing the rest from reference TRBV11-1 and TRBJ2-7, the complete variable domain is EAEVAQSPRYKITEKSQAVAFWCDPISGHATLYWYRQILGQGPELLVQFQDESVVDDSQLPKDRFSAERLKGVDSTLKIQPAELGDSAMYLCASSPHSGNSYEQYFGPGTRLTVT.

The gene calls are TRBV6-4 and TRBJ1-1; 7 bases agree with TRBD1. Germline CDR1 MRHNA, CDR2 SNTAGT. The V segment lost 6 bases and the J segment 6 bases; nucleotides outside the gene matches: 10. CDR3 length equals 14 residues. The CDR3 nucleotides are TGTGCCAGCAGCGCCGAGACAGGGATCGCTGAAGCTTTCTTT. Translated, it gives CASSAETGIAEAFF.

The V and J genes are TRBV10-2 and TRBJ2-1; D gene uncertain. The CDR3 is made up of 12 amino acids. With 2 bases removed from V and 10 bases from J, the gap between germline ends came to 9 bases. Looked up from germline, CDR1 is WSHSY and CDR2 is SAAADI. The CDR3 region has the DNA TGCGCCAGCAGTGAGGCCCGGAGAGAGCAGTTCTTC. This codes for CASSEARREQFF.

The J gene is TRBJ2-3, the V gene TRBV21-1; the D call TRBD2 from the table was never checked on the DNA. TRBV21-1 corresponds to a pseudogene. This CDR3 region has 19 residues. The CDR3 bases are TGTGCCAGCAAGTCGGCTAGCGGGAGACGGGGTGTCCTGAGCGATACGCAGTATTTT. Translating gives CASKSASGRRGVLSDTQYF.

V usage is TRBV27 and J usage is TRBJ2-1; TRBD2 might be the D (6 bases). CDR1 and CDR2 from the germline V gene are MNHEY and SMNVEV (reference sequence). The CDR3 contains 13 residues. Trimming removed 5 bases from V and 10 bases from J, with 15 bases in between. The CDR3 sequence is CASSKLARGEQFF. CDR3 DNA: TGTGCCAGCAGTAAACTAGCTAGGGGAGAGCAGTTCTTC.

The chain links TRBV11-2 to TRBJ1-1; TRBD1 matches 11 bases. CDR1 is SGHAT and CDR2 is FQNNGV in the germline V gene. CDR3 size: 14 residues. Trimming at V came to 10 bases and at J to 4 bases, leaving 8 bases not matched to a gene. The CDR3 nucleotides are TGTGCCACCAGGGACAGGGGGGTCGGCACTGAAGCTTTCTTT. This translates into CATRDRGVGTEAFF.

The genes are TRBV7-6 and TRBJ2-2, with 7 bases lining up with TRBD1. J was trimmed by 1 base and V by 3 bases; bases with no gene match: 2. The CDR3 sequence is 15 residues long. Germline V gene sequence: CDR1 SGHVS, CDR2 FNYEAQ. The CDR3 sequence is CASSLGQLNTGELFF. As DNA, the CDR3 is TGTGCCAGCAGCTTGGGACAGTTGAACACCGGGGAGCTGTTTTTT.

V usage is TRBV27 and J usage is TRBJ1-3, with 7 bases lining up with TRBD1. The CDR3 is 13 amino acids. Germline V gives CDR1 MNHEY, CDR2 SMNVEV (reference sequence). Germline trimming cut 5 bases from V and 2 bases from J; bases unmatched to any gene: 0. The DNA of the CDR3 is TGTGCCAGCAGTGGGACAGCTGGAAACACCATATATTTT. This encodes CASSGTAGNTIYF.

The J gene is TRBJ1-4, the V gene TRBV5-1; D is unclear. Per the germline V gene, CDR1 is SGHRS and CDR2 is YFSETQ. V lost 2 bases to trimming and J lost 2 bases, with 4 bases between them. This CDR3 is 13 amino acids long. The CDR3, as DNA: TGCGCCAGCAGCTTTGGCACTAATGAAAAACTGTTTTTT. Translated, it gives CASSFGTNEKLFF.

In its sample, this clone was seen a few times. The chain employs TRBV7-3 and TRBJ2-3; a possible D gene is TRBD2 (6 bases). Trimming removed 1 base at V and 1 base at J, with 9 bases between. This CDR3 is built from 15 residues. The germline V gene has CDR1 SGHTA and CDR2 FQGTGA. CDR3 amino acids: CASSLRGVGTDTQYF. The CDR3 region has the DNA TGTGCCAGCAGCTTAAGGGGGGTTGGCACAGATACGCAGTATTTT. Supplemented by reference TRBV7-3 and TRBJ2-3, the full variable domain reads GAGVSQTPSNKVTEKGKYVELRCDPISGHTALYWYRQSLGQGPEFLIYFQGTGAADDSGLPNDRFFAVRPEGSVSTLKIQRTERGDSAVYLCASSLRGVGTDTQYFGPGTRLTVL.

The CDR3 is CSVSQQGSTGELFF. Written as DNA, the CDR3 is TGCAGCGTTTCCCAACAGGGTTCCACCGGGGAGCTGTTTTTT. The genes are TRBV29-1 and TRBJ2-2, with D possibly being TRBD1 (6 bases). Trimming cost V 5 bases and J 4 bases, with 14 bases left between them. The germline gives CDR1 SQVTM, CDR2 ANQGSEA. The CDR3 contains 14 residues.